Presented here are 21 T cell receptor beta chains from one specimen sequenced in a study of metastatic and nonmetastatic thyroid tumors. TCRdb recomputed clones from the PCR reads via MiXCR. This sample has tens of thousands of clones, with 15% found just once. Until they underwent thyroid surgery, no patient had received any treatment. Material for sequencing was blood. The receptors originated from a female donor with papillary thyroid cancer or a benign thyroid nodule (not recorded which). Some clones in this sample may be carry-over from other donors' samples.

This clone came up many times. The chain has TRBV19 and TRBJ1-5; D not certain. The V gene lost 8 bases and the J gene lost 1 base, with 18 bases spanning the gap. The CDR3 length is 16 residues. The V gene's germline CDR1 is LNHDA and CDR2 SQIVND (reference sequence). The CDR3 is CASVRTSRLSNQPQHF. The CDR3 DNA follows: TGTGCCAGTGTCCGAACGTCCAGGTTGAGCAATCAGCCCCAGCATTTT.

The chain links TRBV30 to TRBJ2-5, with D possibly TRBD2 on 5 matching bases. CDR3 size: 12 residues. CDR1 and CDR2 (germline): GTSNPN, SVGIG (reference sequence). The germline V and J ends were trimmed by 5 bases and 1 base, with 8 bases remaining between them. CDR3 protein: CAWAGSQETQYF. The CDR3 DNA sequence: TGTGCCTGGGCGGGCTCCCAAGAGACCCAGTACTTC.

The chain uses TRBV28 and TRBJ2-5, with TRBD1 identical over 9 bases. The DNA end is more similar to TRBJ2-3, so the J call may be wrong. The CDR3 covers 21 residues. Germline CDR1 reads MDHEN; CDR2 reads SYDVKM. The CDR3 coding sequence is TGTGCCAGCAGTTTCTTTTTACCTAGGGACAGGGAAAAACGGTCTACATATACGCAGTATTTT. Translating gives CASSFFLPRDREKRSTYTQYF.

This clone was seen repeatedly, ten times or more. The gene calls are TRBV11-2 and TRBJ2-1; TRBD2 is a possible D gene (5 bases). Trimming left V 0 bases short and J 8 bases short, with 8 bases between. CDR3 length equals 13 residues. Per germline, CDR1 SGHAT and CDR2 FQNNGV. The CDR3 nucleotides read TGTGCCAGCAGCTTAGATCCGAGGGATGAGCAGTTCTTC. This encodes CASSLDPRDEQFF. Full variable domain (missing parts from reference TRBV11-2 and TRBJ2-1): EAGVAQSPRYKIIEKRQSVAFWCNPISGHATLYWYQQILGQGPKLLIQFQNNGVVDDSQLPKDRFSAERLKGVDSTLKIQPAKLEDSAVYLCASSLDPRDEQFFGPGTRLTVL.

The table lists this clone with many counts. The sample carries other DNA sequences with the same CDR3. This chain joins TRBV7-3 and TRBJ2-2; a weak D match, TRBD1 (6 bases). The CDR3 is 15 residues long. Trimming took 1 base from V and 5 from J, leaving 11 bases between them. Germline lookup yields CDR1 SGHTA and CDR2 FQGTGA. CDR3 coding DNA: TGTGCCAGCAGCTTAAGCTCAAGGGGGACCGGGGAGCTGTTTTTT. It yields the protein CASSLSSRGTGELFF.

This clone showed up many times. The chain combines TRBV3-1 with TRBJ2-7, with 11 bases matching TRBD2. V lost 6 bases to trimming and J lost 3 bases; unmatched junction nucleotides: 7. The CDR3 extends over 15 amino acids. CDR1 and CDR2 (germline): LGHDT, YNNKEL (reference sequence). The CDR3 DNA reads TGTGCCAGCAGGCTTAGTAGCGGGGGGGTCTACGAGCAGTACTTC. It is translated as CASRLSSGGVYEQYF.

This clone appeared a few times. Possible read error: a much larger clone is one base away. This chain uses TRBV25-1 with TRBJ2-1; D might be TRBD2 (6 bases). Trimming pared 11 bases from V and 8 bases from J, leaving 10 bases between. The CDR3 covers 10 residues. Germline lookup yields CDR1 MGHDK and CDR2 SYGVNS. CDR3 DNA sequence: TGTGCCGGCGGGGATTATGAGCAGTTCTTC. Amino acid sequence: CAGGDYEQFF.

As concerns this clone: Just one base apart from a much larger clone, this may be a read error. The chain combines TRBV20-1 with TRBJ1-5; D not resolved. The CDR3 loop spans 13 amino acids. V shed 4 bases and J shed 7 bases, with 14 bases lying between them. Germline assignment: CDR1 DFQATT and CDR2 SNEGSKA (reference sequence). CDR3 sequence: CSAIAGVGQPQHF. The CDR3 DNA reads TGCAGTGCTATCGCCGGGGTTGGGCAGCCCCAGCATTTT.

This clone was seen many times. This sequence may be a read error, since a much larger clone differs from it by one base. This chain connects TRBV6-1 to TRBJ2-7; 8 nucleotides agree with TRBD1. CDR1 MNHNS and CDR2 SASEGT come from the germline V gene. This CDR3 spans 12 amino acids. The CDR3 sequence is CTSSRGTGEQYF. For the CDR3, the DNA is TGTACCAGCAGTCGGGGGACAGGCGAGCAGTACTTC.

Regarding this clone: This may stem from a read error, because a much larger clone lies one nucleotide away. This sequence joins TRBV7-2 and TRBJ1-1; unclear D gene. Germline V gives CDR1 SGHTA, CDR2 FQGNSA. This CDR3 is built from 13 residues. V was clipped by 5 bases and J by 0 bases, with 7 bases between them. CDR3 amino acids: CASSRGLNTEAFF. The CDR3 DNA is TGTGCCAGCAGCCGAGGGTTGAACACTGAAGCTTTCTTT.

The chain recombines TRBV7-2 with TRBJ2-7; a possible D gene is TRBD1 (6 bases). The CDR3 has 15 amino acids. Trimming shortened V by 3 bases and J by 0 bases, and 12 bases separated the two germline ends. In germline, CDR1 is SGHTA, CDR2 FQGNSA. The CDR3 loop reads CASSFPWDTSYEQYF. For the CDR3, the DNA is TGTGCCAGCAGCTTCCCCTGGGACACCTCCTACGAGCAGTACTTC.

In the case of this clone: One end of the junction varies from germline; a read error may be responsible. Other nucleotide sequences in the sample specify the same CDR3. CDR3 protein: CSAGRRSYEQYF. The CDR3 bases are TGCAGTGCTGGCAGGAGGTCATACGAGCAATACTTC. V gene TRBV20-1 combines with J gene TRBJ2-7, with D tentatively TRBD2 (5 bases). This CDR3 has 12 residues. The V gene's germline CDR1 is DFQATT and CDR2 SNEGSKA (reference sequence).

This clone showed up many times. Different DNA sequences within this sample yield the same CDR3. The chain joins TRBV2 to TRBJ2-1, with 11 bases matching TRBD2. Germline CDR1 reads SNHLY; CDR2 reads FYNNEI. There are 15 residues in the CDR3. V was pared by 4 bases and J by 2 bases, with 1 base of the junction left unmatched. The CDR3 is CASSVSGGAYNEQFF. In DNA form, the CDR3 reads TGTGCCAGCAGTGTTAGCGGGGGGGCCTACAATGAGCAGTTCTTC.

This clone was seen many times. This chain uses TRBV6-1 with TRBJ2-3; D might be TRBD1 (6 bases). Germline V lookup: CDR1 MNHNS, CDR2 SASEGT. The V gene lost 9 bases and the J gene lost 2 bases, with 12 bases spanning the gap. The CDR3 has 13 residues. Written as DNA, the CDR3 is TGTGCCAGTGAGGGGGACCTCACAGATACGCAGTATTTT. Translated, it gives CASEGDLTDTQYF.

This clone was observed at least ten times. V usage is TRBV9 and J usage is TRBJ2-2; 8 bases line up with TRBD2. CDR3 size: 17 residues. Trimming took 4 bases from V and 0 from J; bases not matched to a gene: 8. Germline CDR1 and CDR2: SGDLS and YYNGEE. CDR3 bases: TGTGCCAGCAGCCTCCCGACGGGGGGGCCGAACACCGGGGAGCTGTTTTTT. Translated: CASSLPTGGPNTGELFF. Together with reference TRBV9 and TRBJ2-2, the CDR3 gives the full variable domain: DSGVTQTPKHLITATGQRVTLRCSPRSGDLSVYWYQQSLDQGLQFLIQYYNGEERAKGNILERFSAQQFPDLHSELNLSSLELGDSALYFCASSLPTGGPNTGELFFGEGSRLTVL.

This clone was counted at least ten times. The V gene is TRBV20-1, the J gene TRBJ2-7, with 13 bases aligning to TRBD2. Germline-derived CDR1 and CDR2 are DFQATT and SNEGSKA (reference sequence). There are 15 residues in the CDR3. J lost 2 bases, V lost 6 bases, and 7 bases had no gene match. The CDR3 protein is CSAGWTSGGAYEQYF. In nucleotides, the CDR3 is TGCAGTGCCGGGTGGACTAGCGGGGGAGCCTACGAGCAGTACTTC.

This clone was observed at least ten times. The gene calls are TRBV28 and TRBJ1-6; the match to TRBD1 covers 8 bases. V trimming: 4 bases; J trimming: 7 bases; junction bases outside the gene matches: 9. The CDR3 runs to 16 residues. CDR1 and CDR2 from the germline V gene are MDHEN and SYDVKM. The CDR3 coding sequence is TGTGCCAGCAGTTCCGGACAGGGAGTAATGAATTCACCCCTCCACTTT. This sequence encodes CASSSGQGVMNSPLHF.

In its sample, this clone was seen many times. CDR3 bases: TGTGCCAGCAGTGGGGCCACTGGAAGGTACACCTTC. Translating it yields CASSGATGRYTF. This chain links TRBV6-1 with TRBJ1-2; D remains ambiguous. This CDR3 spans 12 amino acids. CDR1 is MNHNS, CDR2 SASEGT, per germline. V was cut by 4 bases and J by 11 bases, with 14 bases left in between.

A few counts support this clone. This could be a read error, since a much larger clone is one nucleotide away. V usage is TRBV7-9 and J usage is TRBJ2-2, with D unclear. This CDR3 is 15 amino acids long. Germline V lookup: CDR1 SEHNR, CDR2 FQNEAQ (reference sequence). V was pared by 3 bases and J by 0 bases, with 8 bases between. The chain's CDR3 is CASSFGFPNTGELFF. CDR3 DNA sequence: TGTGCCAGCAGCTTCGGGTTCCCGAACACCGGGGAGCTGTTTTTT.

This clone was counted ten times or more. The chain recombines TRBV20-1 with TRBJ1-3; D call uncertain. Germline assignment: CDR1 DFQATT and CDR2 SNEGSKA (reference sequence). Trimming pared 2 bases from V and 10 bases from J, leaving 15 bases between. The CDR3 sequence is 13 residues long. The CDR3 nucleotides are TGCAGTGCTAGAAAACTCGAACTACAAACCATATATTTT. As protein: CSARKLELQTIYF.

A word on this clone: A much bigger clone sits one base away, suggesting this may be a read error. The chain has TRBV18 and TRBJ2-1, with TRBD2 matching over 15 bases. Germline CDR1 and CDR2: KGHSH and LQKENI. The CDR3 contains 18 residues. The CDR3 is CARSPQGLAGGHYNEQFF. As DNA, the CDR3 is TGTGCCAGATCACCACAGGGACTAGCGGGGGGCCATTACAATGAGCAGTTCTTC. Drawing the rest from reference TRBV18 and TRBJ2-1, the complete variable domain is NAGVMQNPRHLVRRRGQEARLRCSPMKGHSHVYWYRQLPEEGLKFMVYLQKENIIDESGMPKERFSAEFPKEGPSILRIQQVVRGDSAAYFCARSPQGLAGGHYNEQFFGPGTRLTVL.